This T cell receptor beta chain comes out of a study of shared clonotypes between healthy human individuals. Study results and caveats: Naive subsets typically showed greater estimated richness than memory subsets. Expectations were that clonotype sharing among donors would be affected by sequencing depth.

HIV-negative, healthy adults without recent acute infections or vaccinations were the donors. CD4+ cells underwent separation, giving CD45RA+ naive and CD45RA-negative memory subsets. Sequencing used immunoSEQ multiplex PCR; TCRdb keeps in-frame clones, though not all of them. The sample includes fewer than 1.6 million clones, approximately 98.5% seen only once; the top ten take approximately 0.38%. A remark on this clone: The antigen remains unidentified.

The CDR3 consists of 15 residues. The germline V gene encodes CDR1 MDHEN and CDR2 SYDVKM. V lost 3 bases and J 4 bases, leaving 15 bases between the germline ends. This clonotype was obtained from a man under 40 in good health. The sequenced sample consisted of naive CD4+ T cells sorted from blood. Subset meaning: CD45RA+ positively selected. The rearrangement links TRBV28 to TRBJ1-1; the D gene is possibly TRBD1 (6 bases). CDR3 in amino acids: CASSFPQGDGTEAFF. For the CDR3, the DNA is TGTGCCAGCAGTTTTCCACAGGGAGACGGCACTGAAGCTTTCTTT.